Listed below are T cell receptor beta chains from one sample, sequenced in a study of neurological immune-mediated disorders. TCRdb fed the 5' RACE reads into MiXCR, producing one record per CDR3 protein. Of tens of thousands of distinct CDR3 sequences in the sample, roughly 12% were seen once. The specimen sequenced was CD4+ T cells from blood. These receptors all come from a woman in her 30s with HTLV-1-associated myelopathy (HAM/TSP). CDR3s include the opening cysteine and the closing phenylalanine or tryptophan.

v_gene	j_gene	CDR3aa
TRBV3-1	TRBJ2-2	CASSRAGGELFF
TRBV25-1	TRBJ2-1	CASSEGTPPKQFF
TRBV5-1	TRBJ2-6	CATSSSGANVLTF
TRBV5-1	TRBJ1-4	CASSLGSGGEKLFF
TRBV7-9	TRBJ2-1	CASSPRTRGYNEQFF
TRBV24-1	TRBJ2-6	CATSQGVHSGANVLTF
TRBV7-2	TRBJ1-2	CASSPDTGQLYGYTF
TRBV12-3/TRBV12-4	TRBJ2-7	CASSPGQKGYEQYF
TRBV30	TRBJ1-5	CAWSQAGSQPQHF
TRBV20-1	TRBJ1-3	CSVPGVGNTIYF
TRBV12-3/TRBV12-4	TRBJ2-2	CASSPAGGTGELFF
TRBV5-1	TRBJ2-3	CASHAGNADTQYF
TRBV15	TRBJ1-2	CATSYQDRAIVYPFDYGYTF
TRBV11-2	TRBJ1-4	CASSPRPGEKLFF
TRBV27	TRBJ2-7	CASRSRSGTSTGEQYF
TRBV5-1	TRBJ1-1	CASSLAALNTEAFF
TRBV20-1	TRBJ2-5	CSARFPEEETQYF
TRBV5-1	TRBJ2-7	CASSLAPVSSYEQYF
TRBV30	TRBJ1-5	CAWSGGAGSSNQPQHF
TRBV3-1	TRBJ2-4	CASGTSGANGIQYF
TRBV7-2	TRBJ1-4	CASSPDPRKTNEKLFF
TRBV6-6	TRBJ2-1	CASIRGGGDLGEQFF
TRBV6-1	TRBJ2-3	CAPPGLAPEILPAPTDTQYF
TRBV20-1	TRBJ1-5	CSARRQGLSNQPQHF
TRBV10-3	TRBJ1-2	CAISESGNTYGYTF
TRBV29-1	TRBJ2-1	CSVSTGGAGYEQFF
TRBV6-1	TRBJ1-6	CASSDGASGDSPLHF
TRBV5-4	TRBJ1-5	CASSTGQGANQPQHF
TRBV24-1	TRBJ1-1	CATSDSKAGNTEAFF
TRBV6-6	TRBJ2-3	CASRAGTRSTDTQYF
TRBV5-4	TRBJ1-2	CASSSIQTRYGYTF
TRBV10-3	TRBJ2-7	CAISSGLGAQSYEQYF